These T cell receptor beta chains were read from a single sample in a study of T cell responses to AZD1222 COVID-19 vaccine. This table comes from immunoSEQ multiplex PCR, and its TCRdb copy is limited to in-frame clones, with some not included. This sample carries roughly 55,000 clones, roughly 87% of them seen once, and the ten largest clones take 3% to 4%. The specimen comprised peripheral blood, sampled on day 0 of AZD1222 vaccination. Receptors were obtained from an adult in good health. Each CDR3 is given with its conserved first and last residue. Where a row states a size, it is once, few, many or the class of an expanded clone; other rows omit it.

V gene	J gene	clone size	CDR3 protein
TRBV6-5	TRBJ1-1	-	CASTKGQGGPEAFF
TRBV4-3	TRBJ1-3	-	CASSQDVKGHSSGNTIYF
TRBV19	TRBJ1-1	-	CASSDWEVTMNTEAFF
TRBV4-3	TRBJ1-1	once	CASSQGALTGGRRNTEAFF
TRBV5-1	TRBJ1-1	-	CASSTGQGNTEAFF
TRBV15	TRBJ1-5	-	CATSRVYGYQPQHF
TRBV30	TRBJ2-7	-	CAWSVGQGYEQYF
TRBV5-1	TRBJ1-4	-	CASSLVDSSEKLFF
TRBV5-4	TRBJ1-5	-	CASSTGTGGQPQHF
TRBV5-1	TRBJ2-2	-	CASREEANTGELFF
TRBV5-4	TRBJ1-1	-	CASSLGGDGGTEAFF
TRBV4-3	TRBJ2-7	-	CASSQEVLSSYEQYF
TRBV7-2	TRBJ1-1	-	CASSLGVWNTEAFF
TRBV29-1	TRBJ2-2	-	CSVGPNTGELFF
TRBV4-3	TRBJ1-4	few	CASSQDHSIEKLFF
TRBV27	TRBJ1-3	-	CASRSTGGFDTIYF
TRBV27	TRBJ1-1	-	CASSFQENTEAFF
TRBV27	TRBJ2-2	-	CASRRQGRNTGELFF